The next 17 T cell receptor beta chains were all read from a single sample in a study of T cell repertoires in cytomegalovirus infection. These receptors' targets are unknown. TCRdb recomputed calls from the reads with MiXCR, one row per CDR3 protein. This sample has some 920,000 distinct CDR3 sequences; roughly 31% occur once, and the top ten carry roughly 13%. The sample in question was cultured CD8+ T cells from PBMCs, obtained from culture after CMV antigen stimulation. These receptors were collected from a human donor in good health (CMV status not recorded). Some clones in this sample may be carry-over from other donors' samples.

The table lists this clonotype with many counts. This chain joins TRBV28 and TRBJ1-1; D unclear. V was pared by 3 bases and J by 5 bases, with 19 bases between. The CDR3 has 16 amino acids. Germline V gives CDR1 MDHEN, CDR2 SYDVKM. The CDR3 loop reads CASSFIAQLGGTEAFF. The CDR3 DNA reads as TGTGCCAGCAGTTTCATAGCCCAACTAGGTGGAACTGAAGCTTTCTTT. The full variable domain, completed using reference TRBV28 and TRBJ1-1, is DVKVTQSSRYLVKRTGEKVFLECVQDMDHENMFWYRQDPGLGLRLIYFSYDVKMKEKGDIPEGYSVSREKKERFSLILESASTNQTSMYLCASSFIAQLGGTEAFFGQGTRLTVV.

The CDR3, as DNA: TGTGCCAGCAGCTTGTTGGGTACAAGCATTGAAGCTTTCTTT. Protein sequence: CASSLLGTSIEAFF. This chain links TRBV5-5 with TRBJ1-1, with D uncertain. The CDR3 sequence is 14 residues long. Trimming pared 1 base from V and 7 bases from J, leaving 14 bases between. The germline CDR1 and CDR2 sequences are SGHKS and YYEKEE (reference sequence).

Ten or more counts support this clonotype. The DNA for the CDR3 is TGTGCCAGCAGCCCCGGTCCAGGGACAGACTTCTACCTTAACTATGGCTACACCTTC. It yields the protein CASSPGPGTDFYLNYGYTF. This chain connects TRBV7-9 to TRBJ1-2, with TRBD1 matching over 7 bases. Per germline, CDR1 SEHNR and CDR2 FQNEAQ (reference sequence). This CDR3 region has 19 residues. Trimming took 5 bases from V and 1 from J; bases not matched to a gene: 19.

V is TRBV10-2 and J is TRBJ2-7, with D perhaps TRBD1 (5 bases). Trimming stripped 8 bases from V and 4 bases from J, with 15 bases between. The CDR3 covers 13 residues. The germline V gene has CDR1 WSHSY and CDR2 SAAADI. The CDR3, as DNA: TGCGCCAGCGGTAAACAGGAGAGATACGAGCAGTACTTC. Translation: CASGKQERYEQYF.

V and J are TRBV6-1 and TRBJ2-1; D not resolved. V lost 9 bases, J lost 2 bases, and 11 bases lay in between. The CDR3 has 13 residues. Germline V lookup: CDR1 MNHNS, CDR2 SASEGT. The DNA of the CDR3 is TGTGCCAGTGCTAGTACCCCCTACAATGAGCAGTTCTTC. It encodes CASASTPYNEQFF.

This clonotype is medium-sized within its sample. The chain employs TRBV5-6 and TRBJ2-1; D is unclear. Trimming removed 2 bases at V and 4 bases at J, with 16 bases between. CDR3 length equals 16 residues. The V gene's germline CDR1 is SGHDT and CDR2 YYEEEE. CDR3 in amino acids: CASSLNFETQYNEQFF. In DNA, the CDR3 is TGTGCCAGCAGCTTAAATTTCGAGACACAGTACAATGAGCAGTTCTTC. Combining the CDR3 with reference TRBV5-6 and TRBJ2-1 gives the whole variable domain DAGVTQSPTHLIKTRGQQVTLRCSPKSGHDTVSWYQQALGQGPQFIFQYYEEEERQRGNFPDRFSGHQFPNYSSELNVNALLLGDSALYLCASSLNFETQYNEQFFGPGTRLTVL.

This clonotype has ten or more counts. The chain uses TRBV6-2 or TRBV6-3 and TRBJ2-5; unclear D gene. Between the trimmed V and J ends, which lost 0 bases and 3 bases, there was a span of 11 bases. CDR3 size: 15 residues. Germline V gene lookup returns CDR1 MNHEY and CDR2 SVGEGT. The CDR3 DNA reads TGTGCCAGCAGTTACTCGATGAATAGGGAAGAGACCCAGTACTTC. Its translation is CASSYSMNREETQYF.

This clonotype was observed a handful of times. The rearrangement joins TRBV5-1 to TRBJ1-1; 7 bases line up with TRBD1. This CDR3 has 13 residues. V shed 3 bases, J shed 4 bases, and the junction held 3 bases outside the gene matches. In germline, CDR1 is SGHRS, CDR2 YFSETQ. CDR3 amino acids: CASSWDRSTEAFF. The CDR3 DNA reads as TGCGCCAGCAGCTGGGACAGAAGCACTGAAGCTTTCTTT.

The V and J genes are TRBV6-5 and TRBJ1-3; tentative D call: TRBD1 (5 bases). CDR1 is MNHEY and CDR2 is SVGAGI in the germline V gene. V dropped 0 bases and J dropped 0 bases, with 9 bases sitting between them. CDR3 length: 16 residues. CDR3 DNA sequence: TGTGCCAGCAGTTACTCGCGGGGGGGCTCTGGAAACACCATATATTTT. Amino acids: CASSYSRGGSGNTIYF.

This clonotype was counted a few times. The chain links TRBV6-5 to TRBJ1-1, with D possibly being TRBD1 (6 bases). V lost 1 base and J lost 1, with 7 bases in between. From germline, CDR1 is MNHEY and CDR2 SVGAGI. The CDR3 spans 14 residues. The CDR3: CASSYWDTNTEAFF. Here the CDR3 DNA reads TGTGCCAGCAGTTACTGGGACACGAACACTGAAGCTTTCTTT.

The CDR3 sequence: CASTNQGAITEAFF. CDR3 DNA: TGTGCCAGTACCAACCAGGGGGCTATCACTGAAGCTTTCTTT. This rearrangement joins TRBV19 to TRBJ1-1; TRBD1 agrees at 8 bases. The CDR3 is 14 residues long. Trimming took 7 bases from V and 4 from J; bases not matched to a gene: 8. The germline CDR1 and CDR2 sequences are LNHDA and SQIVND (reference sequence).

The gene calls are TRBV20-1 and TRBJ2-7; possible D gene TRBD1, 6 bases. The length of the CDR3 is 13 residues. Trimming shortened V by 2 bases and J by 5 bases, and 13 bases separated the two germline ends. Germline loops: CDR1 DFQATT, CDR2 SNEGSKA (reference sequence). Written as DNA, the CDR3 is TGCAGTGCTAGACGTCAGGGGACCCACGAGCAGTACGTC. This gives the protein CSARRQGTHEQYV.

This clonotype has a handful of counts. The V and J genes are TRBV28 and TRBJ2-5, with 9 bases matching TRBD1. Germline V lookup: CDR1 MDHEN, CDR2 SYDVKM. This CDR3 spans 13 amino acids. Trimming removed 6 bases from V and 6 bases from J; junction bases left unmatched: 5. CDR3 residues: CASSSGQGQTQYF. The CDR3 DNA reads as TGTGCCAGCAGCTCGGGACAGGGACAGACCCAGTACTTC.

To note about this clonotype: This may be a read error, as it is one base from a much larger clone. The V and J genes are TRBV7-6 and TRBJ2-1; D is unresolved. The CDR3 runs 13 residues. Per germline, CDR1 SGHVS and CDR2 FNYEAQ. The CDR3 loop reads CVSSKDGFNEQFF. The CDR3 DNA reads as TGTGTCAGCAGCAAAGACGGGTTCAATGAGCAGTTCTTC.

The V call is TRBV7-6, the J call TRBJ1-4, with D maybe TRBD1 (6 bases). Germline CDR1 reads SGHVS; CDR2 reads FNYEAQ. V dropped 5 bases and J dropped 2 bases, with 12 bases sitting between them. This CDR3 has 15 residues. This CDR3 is CASSSKGDTNEKLFF. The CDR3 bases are TGTGCCAGCAGCAGCAAGGGGGACACTAATGAAAAACTGTTTTTT.

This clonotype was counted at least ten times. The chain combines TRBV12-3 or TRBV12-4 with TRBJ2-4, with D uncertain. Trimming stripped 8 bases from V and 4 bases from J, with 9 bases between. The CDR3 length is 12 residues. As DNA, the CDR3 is TGTGCCAGCTCGGACGAAAAAAACATTCAGTACTTC. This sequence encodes CASSDEKNIQYF.

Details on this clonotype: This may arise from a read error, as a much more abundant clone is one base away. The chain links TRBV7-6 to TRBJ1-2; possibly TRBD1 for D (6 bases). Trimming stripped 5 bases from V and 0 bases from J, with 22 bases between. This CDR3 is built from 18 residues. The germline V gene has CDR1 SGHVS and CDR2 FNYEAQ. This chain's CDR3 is CASSPSEPDRLSNYGYTF. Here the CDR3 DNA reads TGTGCCAGCAGCCCGTCTGAACCAGACAGGCTATCTAACTATGGCTACACCTTC.